This T cell receptor (beta chain) was obtained from a study of blood T cells in healthy people across ages. Regarding the study as a whole: Roughly linear declines in TCR beta diversity per million T cells occurred with age. Long-lived donors had more naive CD4+ cells and higher diversity than aged donors. Investigators treated diversity estimates from one million T cells as underestimates.

Regarding this clonotype: What it binds is not known.

A second PCR, run for roughly 7 to 11 cycles, used a sample-barcoded 5' primer plus a J-beta primer mix. Every sample gave at least 3 million paired-end reads containing CDR3. MiXCR, run by TCRdb on the 5' RACE reads, gives a single entry per CDR3 protein. The data hold almost 1 million distinct CDR3 sequences, with roughly 51% observed a single time. The sequence was collected from a woman aged 55-69 years in good health. Sequences were obtained from blood.

CDR3 region: CASSRSKIPGQGEGTGELFF. The DNA for the CDR3 is TGTGCCAGCAGTCGTTCCAAGATACCGGGACAGGGTGAGGGCACCGGGGAGCTGTTTTTT. V and J are TRBV2 and TRBJ2-2; 9 positions match TRBD1. From germline, CDR1 is SNHLY and CDR2 FYNNEI. The CDR3 spans 20 residues. The V gene end was trimmed by 5 bases and the J gene end by 4 bases; junction bases not matched to a gene: 20.